This entry features one T cell receptor beta chain sequence. Its antigen remains unknown. This sample is drawn from a study of T cell responses to AZD1222 COVID-19 vaccine. Study conclusions and caveats: Unmutated regions of variants are reportedly targeted by nearly half of spike-specific TCRs. Samples come after the peak T cell response, not at day 14. The donor group comprised mostly white British people and more females; the analysis possibly underestimated clonal diversity. Baseline seropositives among AZD1222 recipients totaled only five or six.

Produced via immunoSEQ multiplex PCR; TCRdb's table is partial and in-frame only. The sample holds 15,000 to 20,000 clones, roughly 89% seen once. The TCR was taken from an adult who received the AZD1222 COVID-19 vaccine. The specimen was peripheral blood, collected 28 days after the second AZD1222 dose.

The CDR3 bases are TGTGCCAGCAGCTTGCTCGGGGGTGCGCCTAATGAGCAGTTCTTC. Translating it yields CASSLLGGAPNEQFF. The rearrangement joins TRBV5-6 to TRBJ2-1, with D perhaps TRBD2 (6 bases). The CDR3 has 15 residues. Germline V gene lookup returns CDR1 SGHDT and CDR2 YYEEEE. Trimming took off 1 base at V and 7 bases at J, with 15 bases between the two ends. The full variable domain, with the rest looked up from reference TRBV5-6 and TRBJ2-1, is DAGVTQSPTHLIKTRGQQVTLRCSPKSGHDTVSWYQQALGQGPQFIFQYYEEEERQRGNFPDRFSGHQFPNYSSELNVNALLLGDSALYLCASSLLGGAPNEQFFGPGTRLTVL.